These 19 T cell receptor beta chains share one sample of origin, sequenced in a study of lymphopenia after photon versus proton radiotherapy. Here immunoSEQ multiplex PCR was the method, and the copy in TCRdb shows in-frame clones only, minus some. This sample has more than 70,000 clones, with around 82% found just once. Specimen: peripheral blood, collected from a patient treated with proton-based radiotherapy. The source is a man aged 55 to 70 with pancreatic cancer.

The chain employs TRBV7-2 and TRBJ2-1; D is unresolved. V was shortened by 2 bases and J by 5 bases, with 13 bases between the two germline ends. There are 15 residues in the CDR3. Germline V gives CDR1 SGHTA, CDR2 FQGNSA. As DNA, the CDR3 is TGTGCCAGCAGCTTACTGCAGTACAGTAACAATGAGCAGTTCTTC. As protein: CASSLLQYSNNEQFF. The entire variable domain, with the rest obtained from reference TRBV7-2 and TRBJ2-1, is as follows: GAGVSQSPSNKVTEKGKDVELRCDPISGHTALYWYRQSLGQGLEFLIYFQGNSAPDKSGLPSDRFSAERTGGSVSTLTIQRTQQEDSAVYLCASSLLQYSNNEQFFGPGTRLTVL.

CDR3 amino acids: CASSPPGQGPYEQYF. The DNA of the CDR3 is TGTGCCAGCTCACCACCGGGACAGGGCCCCTACGAGCAGTACTTC. The chain links TRBV18 to TRBJ2-7; 9 bases fit TRBD1. This CDR3 has 15 residues. Looked up from germline, CDR1 is KGHSH and CDR2 is LQKENI. V lost 0 bases, J lost 2 bases, and 2 bases stayed unmatched.

J is TRBJ2-1 and V is TRBV5-1; no reliable D call. Per the germline V gene, CDR1 is SGHRS and CDR2 is YFSETQ. V shed 4 bases and J shed 5 bases, with 4 bases lying between them. The CDR3 sequence is 11 residues long. The CDR3 DNA is TGCGCCAGCAGCCCGAACAATGAGCAGTTCTTC. It translates to CASSPNNEQFF.

This rearrangement joins TRBV28 to TRBJ1-2, with D possibly being TRBD1 (5 bases). This CDR3 contains 14 residues. V lost 7 bases, J lost 4 bases, and 16 bases lay in between. Germline CDR1 is MDHEN and CDR2 is SYDVKM. The CDR3 nucleotides read TGTGCCAGCACCCCACTCCGGGGACTCTATGGCTACACCTTC. Amino acids: CASTPLRGLYGYTF.

The V gene is TRBV11-1, the J gene TRBJ2-5; D is possibly TRBD1 (8 bases). The CDR3 spans 16 residues. The germline V gene encodes CDR1 SGHAT and CDR2 FQDESV (reference sequence). V lost 5 bases and J 5 bases, leaving 21 bases between the germline ends. The CDR3 DNA is TGTGCCAGCAGCCAAGCTACTTCACAGGGGGGGGAGACCCAGTACTTC. This codes for CASSQATSQGGETQYF.

This chain's CDR3 is CASTLGLAGIDTQYF. The CDR3 nucleotides are TGTGCCAGCACCCTGGGACTAGCGGGGATAGATACGCAGTATTTT. This chain connects TRBV6-1 to TRBJ2-3, with 13 positions matching TRBD2. Trimming took 7 bases from V and 5 from J; bases not matched to a gene: 6. Germline loops: CDR1 MNHNS, CDR2 SASEGT. The CDR3 spans 15 residues.

For this clone: Additional DNA sequences in this sample encode the identical CDR3. This chain links TRBV5-6 with TRBJ2-1; TRBD2 matches 13 bases. This CDR3 contains 17 residues. V lost 0 bases to trimming and J lost 4 bases; unmatched junction nucleotides: 4. Germline values: CDR1 SGHDT, CDR2 YYEEEE. CDR3 sequence reads: CASSLGLAGGSYNEQFF. The CDR3 DNA reads as TGTGCCAGCAGCTTGGGACTAGCGGGAGGTTCGTACAATGAGCAGTTCTTC.

The V gene is TRBV28, the J gene TRBJ2-5; TRBD1 or TRBD2 may be the D gene (5 bases each). The CDR3 has 16 residues. From germline, CDR1 is MDHEN and CDR2 SYDVKM. Trimming cost V 3 bases and J 2 bases, with 16 bases left between them. The CDR3 DNA reads TGTGCCAGCAGTTTGGTAAGAGGGGCCATACAAGAGACCCAGTACTTC. Protein: CASSLVRGAIQETQYF.

The chain links TRBV6-5 to TRBJ2-1, with D possibly being TRBD1 (6 bases). The CDR3 has 12 residues. V was pared by 4 bases and J by 9 bases, with 10 bases between. CDR1 is MNHEY, CDR2 SVGAGI, per germline. The CDR3 loop is CASSSGASEQFF. In DNA, the CDR3 is TGTGCCAGCAGTTCAGGGGCGAGTGAGCAGTTCTTC.

This chain links TRBV11-2 with TRBJ2-5, with 10 positions matching TRBD1. V lost 1 base to trimming and J lost 7 bases; unmatched junction nucleotides: 12. The V gene's germline CDR1 is SGHAT and CDR2 FQNNGV. CDR3 size: 17 residues. The CDR3 spells CASSLGPGTGESVTQYF. CDR3 DNA: TGTGCCAGCAGCTTAGGCCCCGGGACAGGGGAATCAGTGACCCAGTACTTC.

In its sample, this clone was seen a few times. The chain joins TRBV28 to TRBJ2-6; the D is unclear. CDR1 and CDR2 from the germline V gene are MDHEN and SYDVKM. Trimming cost V 7 bases and J 0 bases, with 13 bases left between them. This CDR3 spans 16 amino acids. The CDR3 coding sequence is TGTGCCAGCAAATCGAACCGGATCTCTGGGGCCAACGTCCTGACTTTC. This codes for CASKSNRISGANVLTF.

This clone was counted a single time. The DNA of the CDR3 is TGTGCCAGCAGGGGGACACTAGCGGTTAATGAGCAGTTCTTC. Its protein is CASRGTLAVNEQFF. The chain has TRBV25-1 and TRBJ2-1; 8 bases map to TRBD2. Germline CDR1 reads MGHDK; CDR2 reads SYGVNS. V lost 6 bases and J lost 7; bases outside the gene matches: 8. The CDR3 loop spans 14 amino acids.

The rearrangement uses TRBV30 and TRBJ2-7; D gene uncertain. The CDR3 runs to 11 residues. Trimming cost V 0 bases and J 4 bases, with 4 bases left between them. Germline CDR1 is GTSNPN and CDR2 is SVGIG (reference sequence). The CDR3 sequence: CAWSVAYEQYF. As DNA, the CDR3 is TGTGCCTGGAGTGTAGCTTACGAGCAGTACTTC. The whole variable domain, filled in from reference TRBV30 and TRBJ2-7, reads SQTIHQWPATLVQPVGSPLSLECTVEGTSNPNLYWYRQAAGRGLQLLFYSVGIGQISSEVPQNLSASRPQDRQFILSSKKLLLSDSGFYLCAWSVAYEQYFGPGTRLTVT.

This chain connects TRBV5-6 to TRBJ2-1; D gene uncertain. Germline V gives CDR1 SGHDT, CDR2 YYEEEE. V was clipped by 0 bases and J by 0 bases, with 7 bases between them. The CDR3 is 15 residues long. The CDR3 reads CASSLGMSSYNEQFF. The CDR3 bases are TGTGCCAGCAGCTTGGGGATGAGCTCCTACAATGAGCAGTTCTTC.

The chain has TRBV15 and TRBJ2-7; the match to TRBD2 covers 15 bases. J gave up 3 bases and V 1 base, and 1 base lay outside the gene matches. There are 16 residues in the CDR3. The germline gives CDR1 LNHNV, CDR2 YYDKDF (reference sequence). CDR3 region: CATSRGGLAGGYEQYF. CDR3 sequence (DNA): TGTGCCACCAGCAGAGGGGGACTAGCGGGAGGCTACGAGCAGTACTTC. Full variable domain (missing parts from reference TRBV15 and TRBJ2-7): DAMVIQNPRYQVTQFGKPVTLSCSQTLNHNVMYWYQQKSSQAPKLLFHYYDKDFNNEADTPDNFQSRRPNTSFCFLDIRSPGLGDTAMYLCATSRGGLAGGYEQYFGPGTRLTVT.

A single count supports this clone. The junction shows a germline mismatch at one end, possibly a read error. CDR3 loop: CASRLDRGGSGANVLTF. The CDR3 DNA is TGTGCCAGCAGATTAGACAGGGGTGGCTCTGGGGCCAACGTCCTGACTTTC. This chain joins TRBV7-2 and TRBJ2-6, with TRBD1 matching 8 bases. The CDR3 has 17 residues. CDR1 and CDR2 (germline): SGHTA, FQGNSA.

As to this clone: Other DNA sequences from this sample encode an identical CDR3 as well. J is TRBJ2-5 and V is TRBV30; D unclear. Trimming took off 0 bases at V and 5 bases at J, with 4 bases between the two ends. The CDR3 runs 11 residues. CDR1 GTSNPN and CDR2 SVGIG come from the germline V gene (reference sequence). CDR3 amino acids: CAWSVKETQYF. CDR3 DNA sequence: TGTGCCTGGAGTGTTAAGGAGACCCAGTACTTC.

V gene TRBV10-3 combines with J gene TRBJ2-7; D not resolved. The CDR3 has 12 amino acids. V lost 6 bases and J lost 5, with 11 bases in between. Germline V lookup: CDR1 ENHRY, CDR2 SYGVKD. The CDR3 DNA reads as TGTGCCATCAGGGTAGCCGGCAACGAGCAGTACTTC. As protein: CAIRVAGNEQYF.

The V and J genes are TRBV28 and TRBJ1-2; D is ambiguous. This CDR3 has 12 residues. Germline V CDR1 and CDR2: MDHEN, SYDVKM. V shed 2 bases and J shed 5 bases, with 6 bases lying between them. The DNA for the CDR3 is TGTGCCAGCAGTTTAACACAGTATGGCTACACCTTC. This sequence encodes CASSLTQYGYTF.